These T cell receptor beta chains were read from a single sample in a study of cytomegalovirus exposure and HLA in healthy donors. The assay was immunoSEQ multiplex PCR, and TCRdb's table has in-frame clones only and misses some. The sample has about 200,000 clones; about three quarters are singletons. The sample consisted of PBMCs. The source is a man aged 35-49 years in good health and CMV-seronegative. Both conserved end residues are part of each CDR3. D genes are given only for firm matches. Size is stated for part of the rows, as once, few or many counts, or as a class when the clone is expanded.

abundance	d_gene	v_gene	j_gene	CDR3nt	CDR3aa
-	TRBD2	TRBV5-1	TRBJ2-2	TGCGCCAGCAGCAAAGAGGCCGGAGCGGGAGCCACCGGGGAGCTGTTTTTT	CASSKEAGAGATGELFF
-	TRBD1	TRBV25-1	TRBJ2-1	TGTGCCAGCGGGGGACAGGGGATCGGGCAGTTCTTC	CASGGQGIGQFF
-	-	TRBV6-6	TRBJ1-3	TGTGCCAGCAGTTACTCGGAGGCCTCTGGAAACACCATATATTTT	CASSYSEASGNTIYF
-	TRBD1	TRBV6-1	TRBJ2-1	TGTGCCAGCACCGGACAGGGATACTACAATGAGCAGTTCTTC	CASTGQGYYNEQFF
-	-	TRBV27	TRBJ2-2	TGTGCCAGCAGTGTGGGGCTCACCGGGGAGCTGTTTTTT	CASSVGLTGELFF
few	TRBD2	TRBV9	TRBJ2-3	TGTGCCAGCAGCCCCCGGGGGAGCGGGGGTTGGTCAGATACGCAGTATTTT	CASSPRGSGGWSDTQYF
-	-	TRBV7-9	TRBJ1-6	TGTGCCAGCAGCTTAGAGATTCCGGGACTCCACTTT	CASSLEIPGLHF
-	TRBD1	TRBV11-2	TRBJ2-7	TGTGCCAGCAGCTTAGTTGGCAGGGGGACGAACTCCTACGAGCAGTACTTC	CASSLVGRGTNSYEQYF
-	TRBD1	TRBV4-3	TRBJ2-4	TGCGCCAGCAGCCAAGATCTAGGCAGGGGGCATGCCAAAAACATTCAGTACTTC	CASSQDLGRGHAKNIQYF
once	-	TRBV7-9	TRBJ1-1	TGTTCCAGCAGGAGGTCCTCCGCGGGGGTGGCTGAAGCTTTCTTT	CSSRRSSAGVAEAFF
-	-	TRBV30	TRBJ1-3	TGTGCCTGGACGGTGAGCTCTGGAAACACCATATATTTT	CAWTVSSGNTIYF
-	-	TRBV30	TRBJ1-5	TGTGCCTGGAGCAAACAGGGCAATCAGCCCCAGCATTTT	CAWSKQGNQPQHF
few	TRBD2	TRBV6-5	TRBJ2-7	TGTGCCAGCAGCCCCCGGGAAGCGGGGGGTTACGAGCAGTACTTC	CASSPREAGGYEQYF
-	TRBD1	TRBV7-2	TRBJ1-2	TGTGCCAGCAGCTTATGGGGACAGGGGGACGGCTACACCTTC	CASSLWGQGDGYTF
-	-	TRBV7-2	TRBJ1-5	TGTGCCAGCAGCTTAATGGAGCATCAGCCCCAGCATTTT	CASSLMEHQPQHF
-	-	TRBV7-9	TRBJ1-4	TGTGCCAGCAGCTTTTCTGAGTCAACTAATGAAAAACTGTTTTTT	CASSFSESTNEKLFF
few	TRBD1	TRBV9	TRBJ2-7	TGTGCCAGCAGCGTATCGGACAGGGGAGAGCAGTACTTC	CASSVSDRGEQYF
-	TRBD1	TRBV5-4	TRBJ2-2	TGTGCCAGCCTACTCCAGGGGGCGTACACCGGGGAGCTGTTTTTT	CASLLQGAYTGELFF
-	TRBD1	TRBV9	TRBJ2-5	TGTGCCAGCAGCGCCACAGGGGTGGAGACCCAGTACTTC	CASSATGVETQYF
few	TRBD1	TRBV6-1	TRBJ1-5	TGTGCCAGCAGTGGGACAGGGTCCTTCAGCAATCAGCCCCAGCATTTT	CASSGTGSFSNQPQHF
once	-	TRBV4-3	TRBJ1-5	TGCGCCAGCAGCCAAGGAGGGGGGGCGACTCAGCCCCAGCATTTT	CASSQGGGATQPQHF
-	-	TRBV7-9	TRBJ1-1	TGTGCCAGCAGCTTAGCCCCAGGGCAGGGGAACACTGAAGCTTTCTTT	CASSLAPGQGNTEAFF
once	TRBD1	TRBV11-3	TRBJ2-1	TGTGCCAGCAGTGAGGGGGCAGCATCCTACAATGAGCAGTTCTTC	CASSEGAASYNEQFF
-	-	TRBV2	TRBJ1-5	TGTGCCAGCAGTAAGGACAGATATAGCAATCAGCCCCAGCATTTT	CASSKDRYSNQPQHF
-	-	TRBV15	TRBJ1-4	TGTGCCACCAGCTCCGTCGGGCGTCGGGTTGGGAGTGAAAAACTGTTTTTT	CATSSVGRRVGSEKLFF
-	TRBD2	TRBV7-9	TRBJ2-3	TGTGCCAGCAGCCCAGGACTAGCGGGAGGGCTAACAGATACGCAGTATTTT	CASSPGLAGGLTDTQYF
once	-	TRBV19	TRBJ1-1	TGTGCCAGTAGTATAGTCAGGGACACTGAAGCTTTCTTT	CASSIVRDTEAFF
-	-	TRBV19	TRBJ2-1	TGTGCCAGTTCCCTTTGGGCGCACAATGAGCAGTTCTTC	CASSLWAHNEQFF
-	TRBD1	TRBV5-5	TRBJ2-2	TGTGCCAGCAGCCGTGGGACAGTAGACACCGGGGAGCTGTTTTTT	CASSRGTVDTGELFF
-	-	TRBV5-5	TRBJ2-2	TGTGCCAGCGGCGCGGCAAACACCGGGGAGCTGTTTTTT	CASGAANTGELFF
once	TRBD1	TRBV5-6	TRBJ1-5	TGTGCCAGCAGCTGGGGCTCAGGGGGCGATCAGCCCCAGCATTTT	CASSWGSGGDQPQHF
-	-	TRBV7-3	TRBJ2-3	TGTGCCAGCAGCTTACTTCAGTCGGATACGCAGTATTTT	CASSLLQSDTQYF
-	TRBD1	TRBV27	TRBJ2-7	TGTGCCAGCAGTTCTAAGGGGGGACAGGGGTCCTACGAGCAGTACTTC	CASSSKGGQGSYEQYF
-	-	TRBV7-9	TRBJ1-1	TGTGCCAGCAGCTTACACGGGGAGAACACTGAAGCTTTCTTT	CASSLHGENTEAFF
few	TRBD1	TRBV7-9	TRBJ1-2	TGTGCCAGCAGCTCGGGACAGGCTTACTATGGCTACACCTTC	CASSSGQAYYGYTF
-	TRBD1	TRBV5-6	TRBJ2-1	TGTGCCAGCAGCCGGACAGGGGCCTACAATGAGCAGTTCTTC	CASSRTGAYNEQFF
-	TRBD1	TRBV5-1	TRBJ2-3	TGCGCCAGCAGCTTGGAACAGGGGGGCACAGATACGCAGTATTTT	CASSLEQGGTDTQYF
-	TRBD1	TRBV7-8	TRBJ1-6	TGTGCCAGCAGCGCGGGACAGTTCTTGAATTCACCCCTCCACTTT	CASSAGQFLNSPLHF
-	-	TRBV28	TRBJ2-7	TGTGCCAGCAGCTCCTCCAGGGGGGTGTACGAGCAGTACTTC	CASSSSRGVYEQYF
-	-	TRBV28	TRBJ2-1	TGTGCCAGCAGTCCCTTGAGAGTCCATGAGCAGTTCTTC	CASSPLRVHEQFF
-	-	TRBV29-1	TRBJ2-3	TGCAGCGTTCGTGATAGCGGTGACACAGATACGCAGTATTTT	CSVRDSGDTDTQYF
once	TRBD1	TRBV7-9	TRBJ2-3	TGTGCCAGCACCTCGGACAGGCTCGCTTGTGATACGCAGTATTTT	CASTSDRLACDTQYF
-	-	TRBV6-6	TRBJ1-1	TGTGCCAGCAGTTACTCCGCAGGGAACACTGAAGCTTTCTTT	CASSYSAGNTEAFF
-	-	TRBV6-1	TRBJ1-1	TGTGCCAGCAGTGCCCGGGGTAACACTGAAGCTTTCTTT	CASSARGNTEAFF
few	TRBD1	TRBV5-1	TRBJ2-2	TGCGCCAGCGGGACAGATAACACCGGGGAGCTGTTTTTT	CASGTDNTGELFF
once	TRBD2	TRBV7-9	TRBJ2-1	TGTGCCAGCAGCCCCGAGGCGGGAGGCAGGGTGAATGAGCAGTTCTTC	CASSPEAGGRVNEQFF
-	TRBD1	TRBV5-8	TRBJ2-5	TGTGCCAGCAGCTTGAGGCGGGGGACAGGGCTCCAAGAGACCCAGTACTTC	CASSLRRGTGLQETQYF
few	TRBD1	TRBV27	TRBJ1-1	TGTGCCAGCAGTTTATCGAGGGGGCGGCATGGATATGAAGCTTTCTTT	CASSLSRGRHGYEAFF
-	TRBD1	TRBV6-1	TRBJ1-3	TGTGCCAGCAGTTCCGGGACAGGGACTGGAAACACCATATATTTT	CASSSGTGTGNTIYF
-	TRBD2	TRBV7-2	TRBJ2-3	TGTGCCAGCAGCTTACGGGAGGCAGGCACAGATACGCAGTATTTT	CASSLREAGTDTQYF
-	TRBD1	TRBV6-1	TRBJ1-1	TGTGCCAGCAGATGGACAGGGGGAACTGAAGCTTTCTTT	CASRWTGGTEAFF
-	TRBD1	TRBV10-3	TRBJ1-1	TGTGCCATCAGCCGGACAGGGGGTGATGTCGAGAACACTGAAGCTTTCTTT	CAISRTGGDVENTEAFF
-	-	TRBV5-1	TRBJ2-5	TGCGCCAGCAGCTACGGAGGAGTAAGGGAGACCCAGTACTTC	CASSYGGVRETQYF
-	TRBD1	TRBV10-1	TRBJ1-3	TGCGCCAGCACCCCTTCGACAGGGCCCTCTGGAAACACCATATATTTT	CASTPSTGPSGNTIYF